This TCR beta chain emerged from a study of long-term antiretroviral therapy in people with HIV. Donors needed at least one pre-ART PBMC sample plus at least two post-ART samples. V dropped 5 bases and J dropped 2; count of bases not matched to a gene: 3. Germline V CDR1 and CDR2: SEHNR, FQNEAQ (reference sequence). The CDR3 sequence is 14 residues long. Study-wide findings and caveats: All time points showed a repertoire dominated by clones expanded before ART.

immunoSEQ v3.0 was run at survey level. Sequencing used immunoSEQ multiplex PCR; TCRdb keeps in-frame clones, though not all of them. Here the sample spans over 9,000 clones, roughly 80% being singletons. The sample holds a few counts of this clone. The antigen is undetermined. This specimen was unsorted PBMCs, taken 0.4 years before starting antiretroviral therapy. This sequence joins TRBV7-9 and TRBJ1-3, with 7 nucleotides matching TRBD1. The TCR comes from a man aged 25-40 years with HIV. The CDR3 loop is CASSLGQAGNTIYF. For the CDR3, the DNA is TGTGCCAGCAGCCTAGGACAGGCTGGAAACACCATATATTTT.